The 19 T cell receptor beta chains presented below share a single source sample, sequenced in a study of blood T cell repertoires in COVID-19. TCRdb keeps only in-frame clones here, not all; method: immunoSEQ multiplex PCR. The table includes about 66,000 clones, about 91% detected once. The sequenced sample was peripheral blood. The receptors stem from a human donor in a cohort sampled during active COVID-19.

The chain carries TRBV24-1 and TRBJ2-3, with 10 bases lining up with TRBD2. J gave up 3 bases and V 6 bases, and 11 bases lay outside the gene matches. The CDR3 loop spans 17 amino acids. Germline values: CDR1 KGHDR, CDR2 SFDVKD. DNA for the CDR3: TGTGCCACCAGTCGTAGGTGGGCTAGCGGGAGTACAGATACGCAGTATTTT. Encoded protein: CATSRRWASGSTDTQYF.

V is TRBV5-5 and J is TRBJ2-1; D not certain. The germline V gene has CDR1 SGHKS and CDR2 YYEKEE (reference sequence). The ends were cut back, 2 bases at V and 9 bases at J, with 12 bases in the middle. This CDR3 is 13 amino acids long. The DNA of the CDR3 is TGTGCCAGCAGCTTAATGAGTCGCCTTGAGCAGTTCTTC. This codes for CASSLMSRLEQFF. The full variable domain, rest sourced from reference TRBV5-5 and TRBJ2-1, is DAGVTQSPTHLIKTRGQQVTLRCSPISGHKSVSWYQQVLGQGPQFIFQYYEKEERGRGNFPDRFSARQFPNYSSELNVNALLLGDSALYLCASSLMSRLEQFFGPGTRLTVL.

Notes on this clone: Compared with germline, one end of the junction differs, possibly owing to a read error. The chain uses TRBV7-7 and TRBJ2-7; 10 positions agree with TRBD1. Germline assignment: CDR1 SSHAT and CDR2 FNYEAQ (reference sequence). This CDR3 is 16 amino acids long. CDR3 sequence reads: CASSTTGTGAIYEQYF. The CDR3, as DNA: TGTGCTAGCAGCACGACCGGGACAGGGGCAATCTACGAGCAGTACTTC. The full variable domain, with the rest looked up from reference TRBV7-7 and TRBJ2-7, is GAGVSQSPRYKVTKRGQDVTLRCDPISSHATLYWYQQALGQGPEFLTYFNYEAQPDKSGLPSDRFSAERPEGSISTLTIQRTEQRDSAMYRCASSTTGTGAIYEQYFGPGTRLTVT.

In this sample, this clone turned up once. This chain uses TRBV9 with TRBJ1-1, with D possibly TRBD1 on 5 matching bases. Germline loops: CDR1 SGDLS, CDR2 YYNGEE. V lost 3 bases, J lost 0 bases, and 9 bases lay in between. The CDR3 runs to 14 residues. CDR3 DNA: TGTGCCAGCAGCGGGGGGAGGATGAACACTGAAGCTTTCTTT. The encoded protein is CASSGGRMNTEAFF.

The V call is TRBV5-1, the J call TRBJ1-1, with a possible D match to TRBD1 (5 bases). Germline CDR1 and CDR2: SGHRS and YFSETQ. CDR3 length: 13 amino acids. Trimming removed 3 bases from V and 8 bases from J, with 14 bases in between. The CDR3 loop is CASSWGLSGEAFF. CDR3 bases: TGCGCCAGCAGCTGGGGACTTAGTGGGGAAGCTTTCTTT. The full variable domain, with the rest looked up from reference TRBV5-1 and TRBJ1-1, is KAGVTQTPRYLIKTRGQQVTLSCSPISGHRSVSWYQQTPGQGLQFLFEYFSETQRNKGNFPGRFSGRQFSNSRSEMNVSTLELGDSALYLCASSWGLSGEAFFGQGTRLTVV.

The chain carries TRBV6-5 and TRBJ2-7; D is perhaps TRBD1 (6 bases). There are 16 residues in the CDR3. V lost 4 bases and J lost 0, with 16 bases in between. Germline CDR1 is MNHEY and CDR2 is SVGAGI. The CDR3 loop is CASSSLQGKSSYEQYF. The CDR3 DNA follows: TGTGCCAGCAGTTCCCTACAGGGTAAAAGCTCCTACGAGCAGTACTTC.

This chain links TRBV7-2 with TRBJ1-2; a weak D match, TRBD1 (5 bases). This CDR3 has 15 residues. Trimming cost V 4 bases and J 9 bases, with 21 bases left between them. The germline V gene has CDR1 SGHTA and CDR2 FQGNSA. CDR3 DNA: TGTGCCAGCAGCTCAGGCTCGGCAGGGCGTTTGAGCTACACCTTC. Translating it yields CASSSGSAGRLSYTF. The variable domain in full, completed from reference TRBV7-2 and TRBJ1-2, reads GAGVSQSPSNKVTEKGKDVELRCDPISGHTALYWYRQSLGQGLEFLIYFQGNSAPDKSGLPSDRFSAERTGGSVSTLTIQRTQQEDSAVYLCASSSGSAGRLSYTFGSGTRLTVV.

This chain joins TRBV9 and TRBJ1-3; D possibly corresponds to TRBD1 (6 bases). This CDR3 is built from 16 residues. Germline loops: CDR1 SGDLS, CDR2 YYNGEE. With 1 base removed from V and 4 bases from J, the gap between germline ends came to 15 bases. CDR3 sequence (DNA): TGTGCCAGCAGCGTATGGGGGCGCAAGCCCGGAAACACCATATATTTT. Its protein is CASSVWGRKPGNTIYF.

The gene calls are TRBV9 and TRBJ2-2, with 10 bases fitting TRBD2. There are 17 residues in the CDR3. CDR1 and CDR2 (germline): SGDLS, YYNGEE. V shed 4 bases, J shed 1 base, and the junction held 7 bases outside the gene matches. The CDR3 loop is CASSRASGGLNTGELFF. CDR3 bases: TGTGCCAGCAGCCGGGCTAGCGGGGGATTGAACACCGGGGAGCTGTTTTTT.

This rearrangement joins TRBV5-4 to TRBJ1-2; D remains unclear. V lost 5 bases and J 2 bases, leaving 13 bases between the germline ends. CDR1 and CDR2 from the germline V gene are SGHNT and YYREEE (reference sequence). This CDR3 spans 14 amino acids. CDR3: CASRFWRQNYGYTF. In DNA form, the CDR3 reads TGTGCCAGCAGGTTTTGGAGGCAGAACTATGGCTACACCTTC.

This clone has only one observation. The CDR3 nucleotides are TGTGCCAGCAGCTTAAACGGAGCCACAGATACGCAGTATTTT. The encoded protein is CASSLNGATDTQYF. The chain is built from TRBV11-2 and TRBJ2-3; no firm D call. Trimming took 2 bases from V and 2 from J, leaving 8 bases between them. The CDR3 covers 14 residues. Germline V gene sequence: CDR1 SGHAT, CDR2 FQNNGV.

This clone was found a few times. This chain uses TRBV5-4 with TRBJ1-3; the D gene is possibly TRBD1 (5 bases). Per the germline V gene, CDR1 is SGHNT and CDR2 is YYREEE (reference sequence). Between the trimmed V and J ends, which lost 4 bases and 1 base, there was a span of 9 bases. The CDR3 extends over 14 amino acids. The CDR3 DNA is TGTGCCAGCAGCGTGGACACGTCTGGAAACACCATATATTTT. Encoded protein: CASSVDTSGNTIYF.

This clone was counted a single time. Here the CDR3 DNA reads TGTGCCAGCAGCTTAGCGCAATGGCTGAACTATGGCTACACCTTC. It encodes CASSLAQWLNYGYTF. The chain is built from TRBV7-9 and TRBJ1-2, with D unresolved. Between the trimmed V and J ends, which lost 0 bases and 2 bases, there was a span of 10 bases. Germline V gene lookup returns CDR1 SEHNR and CDR2 FQNEAQ (reference sequence). CDR3 length equals 15 residues.

This clone came up a few times. The chain combines TRBV19 with TRBJ2-7; 7 nucleotides match TRBD1. Per the germline V gene, CDR1 is LNHDA and CDR2 is SQIVND (reference sequence). Trimming removed 4 bases from V and 2 bases from J; junction bases left unmatched: 8. The length of the CDR3 is 15 residues. CDR3 sequence reads: CASSRGTATPYEQYF. The CDR3 DNA sequence: TGTGCCAGTAGTAGGGGGACAGCAACTCCCTACGAGCAGTACTTC. Full variable domain (missing parts from reference TRBV19 and TRBJ2-7): DGGITQSPKYLFRKEGQNVTLSCEQNLNHDAMYWYRQDPGQGLRLIYYSQIVNDFQKGDIAEGYSVSREKKESFPLTVTSAQKNPTAFYLCASSRGTATPYEQYFGPGTRLTVT.

The chain links TRBV4-3 to TRBJ2-7; possibly TRBD1 for D (6 bases). The CDR3 extends over 16 amino acids. Per the germline V gene, CDR1 is LGHNA and CDR2 is YSLEER. V was shortened by 0 bases and J by 1 base, with 13 bases between the two germline ends. CDR3 DNA sequence: TGCGCCAGCAGCCAAGATCTGGCAGGGGTGTCCTACGAGCAGTACTTC. This gives the protein CASSQDLAGVSYEQYF.

The V call is TRBV4-3, the J call TRBJ1-1, with D tentatively TRBD1 (6 bases). Germline V gives CDR1 LGHNA, CDR2 YSLEER. V was trimmed by 0 bases and J by 7 bases, leaving 15 bases between them. The CDR3 sequence is 15 residues long. This chain's CDR3 is CASSQEPTGQLEAFF. CDR3 bases: TGCGCCAGCAGCCAAGAACCCACAGGGCAACTTGAAGCTTTCTTT.

The V gene is TRBV5-1, the J gene TRBJ2-7; 11 nucleotides line up with TRBD2. Germline trimming cut 3 bases from V and 1 base from J; bases unmatched to any gene: 9. The CDR3 is 17 residues long. The germline V gene encodes CDR1 SGHRS and CDR2 YFSETQ. Here the CDR3 DNA reads TGCGCCAGCAGCTCCACTACCGGGACTAGCGGTTCCTACGAGCAGTACTTC. It specifies CASSSTTGTSGSYEQYF. Full variable domain (rest looked up from reference TRBV5-1 and TRBJ2-7): KAGVTQTPRYLIKTRGQQVTLSCSPISGHRSVSWYQQTPGQGLQFLFEYFSETQRNKGNFPGRFSGRQFSNSRSEMNVSTLELGDSALYLCASSSTTGTSGSYEQYFGPGTRLTVT.

The chain combines TRBV27 with TRBJ2-7; 8 nucleotides align to TRBD1. V was clipped by 5 bases and J by 4 bases; unmatched bases: 10. Germline CDR1 MNHEY, CDR2 SMNVEV (reference sequence). The CDR3 length is 15 residues. The CDR3 sequence is CASSAGQGRGYEQYF. CDR3 bases: TGTGCCAGCAGTGCCGGACAGGGTAGAGGGTACGAGCAGTACTTC.

The J gene is TRBJ2-2, the V gene TRBV7-3; D is perhaps TRBD2 (6 bases). CDR1 is SGHTA and CDR2 is FQGTGA in the germline V gene. The CDR3 extends over 15 amino acids. Trimming pared 3 bases from V and 1 base from J, leaving 9 bases between. As DNA, the CDR3 is TGTGCCAGCAGCTTCGGGCGGGGGAACACCGGGGAGCTGTTTTTT. Its translation: CASSFGRGNTGELFF.